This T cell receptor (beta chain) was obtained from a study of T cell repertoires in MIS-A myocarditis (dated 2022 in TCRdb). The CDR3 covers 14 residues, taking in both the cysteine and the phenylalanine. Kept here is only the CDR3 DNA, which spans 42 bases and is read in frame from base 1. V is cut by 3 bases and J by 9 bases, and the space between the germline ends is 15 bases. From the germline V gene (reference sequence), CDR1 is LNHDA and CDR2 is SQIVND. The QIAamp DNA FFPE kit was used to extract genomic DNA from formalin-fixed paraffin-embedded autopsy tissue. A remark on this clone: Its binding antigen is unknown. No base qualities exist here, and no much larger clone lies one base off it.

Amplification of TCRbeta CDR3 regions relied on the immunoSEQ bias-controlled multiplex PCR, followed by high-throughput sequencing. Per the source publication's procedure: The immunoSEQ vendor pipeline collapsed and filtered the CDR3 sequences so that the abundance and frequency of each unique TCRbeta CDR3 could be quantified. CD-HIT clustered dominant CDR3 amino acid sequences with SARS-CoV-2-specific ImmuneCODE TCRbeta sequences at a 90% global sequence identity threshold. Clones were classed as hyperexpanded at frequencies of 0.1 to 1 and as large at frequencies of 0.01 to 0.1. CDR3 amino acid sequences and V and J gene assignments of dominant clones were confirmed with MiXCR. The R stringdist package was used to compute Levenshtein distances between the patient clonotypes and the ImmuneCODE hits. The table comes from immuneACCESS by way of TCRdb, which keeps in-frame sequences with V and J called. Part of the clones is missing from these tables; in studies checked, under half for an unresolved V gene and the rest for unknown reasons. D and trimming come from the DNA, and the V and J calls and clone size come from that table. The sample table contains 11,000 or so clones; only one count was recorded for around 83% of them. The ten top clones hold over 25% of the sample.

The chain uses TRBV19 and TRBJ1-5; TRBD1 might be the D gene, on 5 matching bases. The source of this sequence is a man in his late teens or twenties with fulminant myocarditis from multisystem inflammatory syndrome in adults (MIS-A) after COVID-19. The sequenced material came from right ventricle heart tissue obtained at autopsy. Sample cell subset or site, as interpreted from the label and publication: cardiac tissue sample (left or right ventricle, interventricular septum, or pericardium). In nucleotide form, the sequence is TGTGCCAGTAGTATGGGGGACGGGGGATCGCCCCAGCATTTT. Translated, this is CASSMGDGGSPQHF.